Only a few counts were recorded for the clone carrying this TCR beta chain. No antigen is known for it. This CDR3 has 14 residues. V lost 5 bases and J 3 bases, leaving 8 bases between the germline ends. The data were taken from a study of T cell repertoires in cytomegalovirus infection. Study details: Based on public TCR beta signatures, there were indications of CMV infection and of a matching HLA type.

TCRdb fed the reads into MiXCR, producing one record per CDR3 protein. The sample lists about 97,000 distinct CDR3 sequences, approximately 15% seen once, with approximately 7.6% in the top ten. Study observations and caveats: The ex vivo response showed dominance by HLA-C-restricted CMV-specific TCR beta clonotypes. Cumulative public TCR beta family frequency identified carriers of CMV plus the relevant HLA.

The sequenced sample consisted of PBMCs. The chain uses TRBV12-3 or TRBV12-4 and TRBJ2-6; D not resolved. The TCR was taken from a human donor in good health (CMV status not recorded). Some clones in this sample may be carry-over from other donors' samples. The CDR3 bases are TGTGCCAGCAGTCCGGTCGGTGGGGCCAACGTCCTGACTTTC. Its protein is CASSPVGGANVLTF.